This T cell receptor beta chain was identified during a study of T cell repertoires in cytomegalovirus infection. Study information: Matching HLA type and CMV infection were both indicated by public TCR beta signatures. General study points: Clonotypes of TCR beta that were HLA-C-restricted and CMV-specific dominated the ex vivo response. Individuals carrying CMV plus the relevant HLA were identified by cumulative frequency of public TCR beta families.

MiXCR was run by TCRdb on the reads, yielding one entry per CDR3 protein. The data show around 180,000 distinct CDR3 sequences, with roughly 19% seen just once and around 3.1% held by the top ten. This clonotype came up a few times. Its target is not known. With 2 bases clipped from V and 4 bases from J, the junction kept 4 bases outside the gene matches. Germline CDR1 reads MNHEY; CDR2 reads SVGAGI. The CDR3 loop spans 14 amino acids. The sequenced material came from PBMCs. The J gene is TRBJ1-1, the V gene TRBV6-5; 7 nucleotides align to TRBD1. The receptor's source is a human donor in good health (CMV status not recorded). Some clones in this sample may be carry-over from other donors' samples. CDR3 residues: CASSYADRSTEAFF. The CDR3 DNA follows: TGTGCCAGCAGTTACGCGGACAGGAGCACTGAAGCTTTCTTT.